The 14 T cell receptor beta chains given below trace back to one sample, sequenced in a study of blood T cell repertoires in COVID-19. Sequenced by immunoSEQ multiplex PCR; TCRdb stores in-frame clones only, minus some. The sample has 150,000 to 200,000 clones, almost 80% seen once. The sequencing input was PBMCs or T cells enriched from blood (not recorded which). These receptors were taken from a woman aged 45-65 years who had recovered from COVID-19.

The V and J genes are TRBV9 and TRBJ2-1; 9 positions agree with TRBD1. This CDR3 spans 16 amino acids. V lost 2 bases to trimming and J lost 7 bases; unmatched junction nucleotides: 10. The V gene's germline CDR1 is SGDLS and CDR2 YYNGEE. The CDR3 reads CASSVDGTGSFNEQFF. CDR3 nucleotide sequence: TGTGCCAGCAGCGTCGATGGGACAGGGAGTTTTAATGAGCAGTTCTTC.

This chain connects TRBV5-1 to TRBJ1-1, with TRBD1 as a possible D gene (5 bases). V lost 1 base, J lost 3 bases, and 13 bases lay in between. CDR3 length equals 15 residues. Germline V CDR1 and CDR2: SGHRS, YFSETQ. In DNA, the CDR3 is TGCGCCAGCAGCTTGACGCCAGCCAGGGACACTGAAGCTTTCTTT. Its protein product is CASSLTPARDTEAFF.

CDR3 sequence reads: CASSLEISGTSGSTGELFF. The CDR3 DNA is TGTGCCAGCAGCTTAGAGATCTCCGGGACTAGCGGGAGCACCGGGGAGCTGTTTTTT. The rearrangement links TRBV7-8 to TRBJ2-2, with TRBD2 matching 14 bases. The CDR3 runs to 19 residues. Trimming removed 1 base from V and 4 bases from J; junction bases left unmatched: 8. The germline CDR1 and CDR2 sequences are SGHVS and FQNEAQ.

The rearrangement uses TRBV7-6 and TRBJ2-7; 10 positions match TRBD1. CDR3 length: 15 residues. The V gene end was trimmed by 4 bases and the J gene end by 7 bases; junction bases not matched to a gene: 10. Germline V lookup: CDR1 SGHVS, CDR2 FNYEAQ. The CDR3 is CASSSETGGVWEQYF. CDR3 sequence (DNA): TGTGCCAGCAGCTCGGAGACAGGGGGCGTGTGGGAGCAGTACTTC.

This clone has only a few counts. The chain uses TRBV29-1 and TRBJ1-5, with TRBD1 identical over 8 bases. Looked up from germline, CDR1 is SQVTM and CDR2 is ANQGSEA. The CDR3 loop spans 14 amino acids. J lost 0 bases, V lost 6 bases, and 4 bases had no gene match. The CDR3 nucleotides read TGCAGCGTGGGGACAGGATATAGCAATCAGCCCCAGCATTTT. This translates into CSVGTGYSNQPQHF.

This chain connects TRBV12-2 to TRBJ2-5; TRBD2 is the table's D call and was not checked against the DNA. TRBV12-2 is flagged as a pseudogene. The CDR3 consists of 15 residues. For the CDR3, the DNA is TGTGCAAGTCGCTCTACAAGACTAGCGGGAGCATCCCAGTACTTC. Translation: CASRSTRLAGASQYF.

The J gene is TRBJ2-7, the V gene TRBV3-1 (or the pseudogene TRBV3-2), with a possible D match to TRBD2 (5 bases). Trimming removed 4 bases at V and 2 bases at J, with 24 bases between. Germline V gene data show CDR1 as LGHDT and CDR2 as YNNKEL (reference sequence). The CDR3 totals 18 residues. CDR3 sequence reads: CASSPAAGEGGRPYEQYF. In DNA, the CDR3 is TGTGCCAGCAGCCCCGCTGCCGGAGAAGGAGGTAGGCCCTACGAGCAGTACTTC.

The genes are TRBV24-1 and TRBJ1-5; 8 positions match TRBD1. The CDR3 has 19 residues. The ends lost 3 bases at V and 3 bases at J; junction bases unmatched: 15. Germline CDR1 KGHDR, CDR2 SFDVKD. The CDR3 region has the DNA TGTGCCACCAGTGATCATGGACAGGGCACCGGGTTGCACAATCAGCCCCAGCATTTT. Translating gives CATSDHGQGTGLHNQPQHF.

This clone was seen more than once but under ten times. The chain is built from TRBV5-7 and TRBJ1-1; the D is unclear. TRBV5-7 is an ORF, with its function uncertain. Trimming pared 3 bases from V and 1 base from J, leaving 7 bases between. CDR3 length: 13 amino acids. CDR3 in amino acids: CASSSLRNTEAFF. As DNA, the CDR3 is TGTGCCAGCAGCTCCTTGAGGAACACTGAAGCTTTCTTT.

This chain links TRBV5-5 with TRBJ1-1; TRBD1 is a possible D gene (6 bases). This CDR3 contains 14 residues. The germline V gene has CDR1 SGHKS and CDR2 YYEKEE (reference sequence). V was clipped by 6 bases and J by 1 base, with 13 bases between them. The CDR3 bases are TGTGCCAGCATCTCCGGACAGCCGAACACTGAAGCTTTCTTT. This gives the protein CASISGQPNTEAFF.

The rearrangement joins TRBV5-1 to TRBJ1-3; possible D gene TRBD1, 6 bases. Germline CDR1 SGHRS, CDR2 YFSETQ. The CDR3 loop spans 14 amino acids. The V and J ends lost 2 bases and 6 bases respectively, with 12 bases between them. CDR3 sequence reads: CASSLQGSANTIYF. CDR3 DNA: TGCGCCAGCAGCTTACAGGGAAGTGCAAACACCATATATTTT.

A single count supports this clone. The chain couples TRBV18 to TRBJ2-7; 7 nucleotides match TRBD2. Germline V gives CDR1 KGHSH, CDR2 LQKENI. The length of the CDR3 is 15 residues. The trim removed 2 bases at V and 2 bases at J, leaving 6 bases unmatched. CDR3 nucleotide sequence: TGTGCCAGCTCACCAGGGAGGGGTTCGCCCTACGAGCAGTACTTC. Translation gives CASSPGRGSPYEQYF.

The rearrangement joins TRBV6-6 to TRBJ1-6; TRBD1 matches at 7 bases. The CDR3 contains 14 residues. The germline V gene has CDR1 MNHNY and CDR2 SVGAGI (reference sequence). V gave up 4 bases and J gave up 5 bases; unmatched junction bases: 2. The DNA of the CDR3 is TGTGCCAGCAGTTCCGGGACAGATAATTCACCCCTCCACTTT. Protein sequence: CASSSGTDNSPLHF.

V is TRBV5-6 and J is TRBJ1-2, with D tentatively TRBD1 (5 bases). This CDR3 contains 11 residues. V lost 4 bases and J lost 5, with 6 bases in between. Germline values: CDR1 SGHDT, CDR2 YYEEEE. CDR3 nucleotide sequence: TGTGCCAGCAGCACAGGTTATGGCTACACCTTC. Protein product: CASSTGYGYTF.